This TCR beta chain was identified during a study of T cell responses to AZD1222 COVID-19 vaccine. Overall study: Second doses that came at about 4 or about 12 weeks were put together. Study-wide findings and caveats: CD4 TCRs linked to vaccination spanned spike, dominating at 160-218 and 743-854. Nearly half of the spike-specific TCRs reportedly recognize variant regions that carry no mutations.

As concerns this clone: What it recognizes is unknown.

The repertoire was sequenced with immunoSEQ multiplex PCR; TCRdb's copy has only in-frame clones and lacks some. The sample shows about 150,000 clones, just over 90% of them seen only once. The receptor's source is an adult in good health. The sequencing here drew on peripheral blood, taken on day 0 of AZD1222 vaccination.

CDR3 nucleotide sequence: TGTGCCTGGAGTGTATCGAGCCTCGGCGGAGATACGCAGTATTTT. It yields the protein CAWSVSSLGGDTQYF. The J gene is TRBJ2-3, the V gene TRBV30; D is unclear. The length of the CDR3 is 15 residues. Germline V gives CDR1 GTSNPN, CDR2 SVGIG (reference sequence). V lost 0 bases, J lost 5 bases, and 15 bases lay in between.